This T cell receptor beta chain comes out of a study of early T cells in non-severe SARS-CoV-2 infection. V dropped 6 bases and J dropped 3 bases, with 6 bases sitting between them. There are 11 residues in the CDR3. Germline V gene data show CDR1 as MNHNY and CDR2 as SVGAGI (reference sequence). This clonotype was seen at least ten times. TCRdb independently ran MiXCR on the 5' RACE reads; one entry per CDR3 protein. The repertoire holds 30,000 to 40,000 distinct CDR3 sequences, with 5% as singletons. Sequencing input: whole blood. The clonotype was recovered from an adult who was a healthcare worker with PCR-confirmed SARS-CoV-2 infection or an uninfected control (not recorded which). The chain recombines TRBV6-6 with TRBJ2-7; D gene unclear. The CDR3 sequence is CASRGSYEQYF. The CDR3 nucleotides read TGTGCCAGCAGAGGCAGCTACGAGCAGTACTTC.